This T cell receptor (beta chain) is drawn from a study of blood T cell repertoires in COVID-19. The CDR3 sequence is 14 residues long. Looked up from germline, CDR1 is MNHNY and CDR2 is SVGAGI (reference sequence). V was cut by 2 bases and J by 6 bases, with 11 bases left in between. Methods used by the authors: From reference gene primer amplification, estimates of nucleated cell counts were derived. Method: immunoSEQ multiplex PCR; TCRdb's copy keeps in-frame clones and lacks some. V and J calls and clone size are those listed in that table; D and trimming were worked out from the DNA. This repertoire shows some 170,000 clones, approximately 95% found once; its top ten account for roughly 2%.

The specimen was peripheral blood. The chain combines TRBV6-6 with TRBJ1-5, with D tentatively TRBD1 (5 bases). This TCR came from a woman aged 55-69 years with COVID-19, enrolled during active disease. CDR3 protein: CASSYTGGSQPQHF. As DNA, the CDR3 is TGTGCCAGCAGTTACACGGGGGGGAGTCAGCCCCAGCATTTT.